This T cell receptor beta chain was sequenced for a study of OX40 agonist ivuxolimab in advanced cancers. The overall study: Partial responses were recorded for three patients, including one with hepatocellular carcinoma and two with cutaneous melanoma.

The assay was immunoSEQ multiplex PCR, and TCRdb's table has in-frame clones only and misses some. The data hold around 70,000 clones, with 86% observed a single time. The study's findings and limits: CD4+ and CD8+ T cells in blood underwent clonal expansion by week 6 at 0.1 to 3.0 mg/kg.

The V end was cut by 2 bases, the J end by 5 bases, with 17 bases between. Looked up from germline, CDR1 is SGHKS and CDR2 is YYEKEE (reference sequence). The CDR3 runs to 15 residues. Points on this clone: Its target is not known.

This receptor was obtained from an adult with an advanced solid tumor such as melanoma, head and neck, liver or kidney cancer. The chain uses TRBV5-5 and TRBJ2-7; weak D call: TRBD1 (5 bases). Sequenced material: CD4+ or CD8+ T cells sorted from blood, taken in a trial of the OX40 agonist ivuxolimab. This CDR3 reads CASSLGAATADEQYF. In DNA, the CDR3 is TGTGCCAGCAGCTTAGGGGCTGCTACGGCGGACGAGCAGTACTTC.